This T cell receptor beta chain was identified in a study of T cells in Graves' hyperthyroidism and ophthalmopathy. Study-wide results and limits: It was a median about 7.1 months before onset that the model predicted ophthalmopathy. In the blood, most expanded thyroid clonotypes above 0.001 appeared as well.

A patient was excluded if there was uncontrolled infection, other autoimmune disease, pregnancy or lactation. Clinicians diagnosed patients from clinical symptoms, serum thyroxine and TRAb, thyroid ultrasound and orbital computed tomography. Of note for this clonotype: The antigen is undetermined.

This CDR3 comprises 15 residues. Per the germline V gene, CDR1 is LNHDA and CDR2 is SQIVND (reference sequence). The germline V and J ends were trimmed by 6 bases and 0 bases, with 11 bases remaining between them. Amplification of TCR beta CDR3 regions used RNA as the template. During a first-round RT-PCR of the TCR CDR3, the HTBI primer set was used. TCRdb fed the multiplex PCR reads into MiXCR, producing one record per CDR3 protein. The sample records a few hundred thousand distinct CDR3 sequences, about 13% being singletons. The sequence was collected from a woman aged 18-29 years with Graves' hyperthyroidism. Sequencing was done on a sample of blood. The genes are TRBV19 and TRBJ1-4, with D unresolved. The CDR3 DNA sequence: TGTGCCAGTAGCCATTACAGAGCAACTAATGAAAAACTGTTTTTT. This encodes CASSHYRATNEKLFF.